Listed below are T cell receptor beta chains from one sample, sequenced in a study of blood T cell repertoires in COVID-19. Data came from immunoSEQ multiplex PCR; TCRdb stores just in-frame clones and leaves some out. The sample lists over 110,000 clones; around 81% were seen once. Sequencing was done on a sample of peripheral blood. The receptors originated from a human donor in a cohort sampled during active COVID-19. CDR3s include the opening cysteine and the closing phenylalanine or tryptophan. A D gene is named only where the DNA matches it firmly. Expanded clones are given a class, and other clones once, few, many or no size at all.

>TRBD1|-|TRBJ2-1|TRBV7-2|16
CASSSVGTGGYNEQFF
TGTGCCAGCAGCTCAGTCGGGACAGGGGGGTACAATGAGCAGTTCTTC
>-|-|TRBJ1-6|TRBV7-9|13
CASSLAQQSPLHF
TGTGCCAGCAGCTTAGCCCAACAGTCACCCCTCCACTTT
>TRBD1|once|TRBJ2-7|TRBV29-1|13
CSARQGMGDEQYF
TGCAGCGCCCGACAGGGAATGGGCGACGAGCAGTACTTC
>TRBD2|-|TRBJ2-7|TRBV5-4|15
CASSLVDGRADEQYF
TGTGCCAGCAGCCTCGTCGACGGGAGGGCGGACGAGCAGTACTTC
>-|once|TRBJ1-2|TRBV4-1|15
CASSQDWGANYGYTF
TGCGCCAGCAGCCAAGATTGGGGGGCTAACTATGGCTACACCTTC
>TRBD2|few|TRBJ2-7|TRBV5-4|16
CASSLRGLAGGGEQYF
TGTGCCAGCAGCTTGCGGGGACTAGCGGGAGGAGGCGAGCAGTACTTC
>-|-|TRBJ2-2|TRBV6-2/TRBV6-3|17
CASSLHATSSDTGELFF
TGTGCCAGCAGTCTCCACGCCACTAGCTCGGACACCGGGGAGCTGTTTTTT
>-|-|TRBJ1-4|TRBV25-1|16
CASSEAGSRSNEKLFF
TGTGCCAGCAGTGAAGCGGGCTCCAGGTCTAATGAAAAACTGTTTTTT
>-|-|TRBJ1-2|TRBV28|13
CASSLGTNYGYTF
TGTGCCAGCAGTTTGGGCACTAACTATGGCTACACCTTC
>TRBD1|-|TRBJ2-7|TRBV6-5|15
CASRSTGTGSYEQYF
TGTGCCAGCAGATCCACCGGGACAGGGTCCTACGAGCAGTACTTC
>-|-|TRBJ1-2|TRBV28|13
CASSLRQVRGYTF
TGTGCCAGCAGCCTCCGACAGGTTCGGGGCTACACCTTC
>-|-|TRBJ1-5|TRBV19|15
CATLHSLGGNQPQHF
TGTGCCACCCTTCACTCACTCGGAGGCAATCAGCCCCAGCATTTT
>TRBD1|-|TRBJ1-2|TRBV5-8|15
CASSLNRDSNYGYTF
TGTGCCAGCAGCTTGAACAGGGACAGTAACTATGGCTACACCTTC
>TRBD1|-|TRBJ2-7|TRBV6-5|15
CASSYSLPDRGEQYF
TGTGCCAGCAGTTACTCCCTCCCCGACAGGGGCGAGCAGTACTTC
>-|-|TRBJ2-7|TRBV7-9|14
CASSLVQGLREQYF
TGTGCCAGCAGCTTAGTTCAGGGTCTTCGCGAGCAGTACTTC
>TRBD1|-|TRBJ2-5|TRBV18|16
CASSPEPTGQKETQYF
TGTGCCAGCTCACCGGAGCCGACGGGACAGAAAGAGACCCAGTACTTC
>-|-|TRBJ2-3|TRBV29-1|12
CSVGEYTDTQYF
TGCAGCGTTGGGGAGTATACAGATACGCAGTATTTT
>TRBD2|-|TRBJ2-7|TRBV9|15
CASSPQTSGRSEQYF
TGTGCCAGCAGCCCTCAGACTAGCGGGAGGTCCGAGCAGTACTTC
>-|-|TRBJ2-1|TRBV6-5|15
CASSYLGRTYNEQFF
TGTGCCAGCAGTTACCTGGGCAGAACCTACAATGAGCAGTTCTTC
>TRBD1|-|TRBJ1-1|TRBV19|14
CASSADRSNTEAFF
TGTGCCAGTAGTGCGGACAGGTCGAACACTGAAGCTTTCTTT
>-|-|TRBJ2-2|TRBV9|16
CASSVSVAMNTGELFF
TGTGCCAGCAGCGTATCCGTAGCGATGAACACCGGGGAGCTGTTTTTT
>TRBD2|few|TRBJ2-7|TRBV28|17
CASSSGTSGRRLGEQYF
TGTGCCAGCAGCTCCGGGACTAGCGGGAGGAGGCTCGGCGAGCAGTACTTC
>-|-|TRBJ1-2|TRBV27|13
CASRNTISYGYTF
TGTGCCAGCAGAAATACAATTTCCTATGGCTACACCTTC
>TRBD1|-|TRBJ2-7|TRBV5-5|15
CASSLATGTGYEQYF
TGTGCCAGCAGCTTGGCCACCGGGACAGGCTACGAGCAGTACTTC
>-|-|TRBJ1-6|TRBV7-2|16
CASSPPRDSYNSPLHF
TGTGCCAGCAGTCCTCCCAGGGACTCCTATAATTCACCCCTCCACTTT
>TRBD2|-|TRBJ2-5|TRBV15|15
CATSRDRRERETQYF
TGTGCCACCAGCAGAGATAGGCGGGAGAGAGAGACCCAGTACTTC
>-|-|TRBJ2-7|TRBV11-2|15
CASSSGGTDSYEQYF
TGTGCCAGCAGCTCAGGGGGGACTGACTCCTACGAGCAGTACTTC
>-|-|TRBJ2-2|TRBV7-3|14
CASGKGTNTGELFF
TGTGCCAGCGGAAAGGGGACGAACACCGGGGAGCTGTTTTTT
>TRBD2|-|TRBJ2-5|TRBV5-1|16
CASSLEAAGVIGTQYF
TGCGCCAGCAGCTTGGAGGCAGCGGGGGTGATAGGGACCCAGTACTTC
>TRBD1|-|TRBJ2-7|TRBV13|15
CASSLVGTGEREQYF
TGTGCCAGCAGCTTAGTTGGGACAGGGGAGAGGGAGCAGTACTTC
>TRBD1|few|TRBJ2-1|TRBV19|13
CASRPLQGGAQFF
TGTGCCAGTAGGCCACTCCAAGGGGGCGCGCAGTTCTTC
>TRBD2|-|TRBJ2-5|TRBV9|15
CASSVGLARQETQYF
TGTGCCAGCAGCGTGGGACTAGCGCGCCAAGAGACCCAGTACTTC
>-|-|TRBJ1-4|TRBV19|15
CASSTGTPTNEKLFF
TGTGCCAGTAGTACCGGGACACCAACTAATGAAAAACTGTTTTTT
>-|-|TRBJ2-7|TRBV5-5|14
CASSLTGNTYEQYF
TGTGCCAGCAGCTTGACAGGGAACACCTACGAGCAGTACTTC
>-|-|TRBJ1-6|TRBV20-1|10
CSAQGVPLHF
TGCAGTGCACAAGGGGTCCCCCTCCACTTT
>-|-|TRBJ1-5|TRBV5-1|15
CASSLVGGENQPQHF
TGCGCCAGCAGCTTGGTCGGGGGGGAAAATCAGCCCCAGCATTTT
>-|-|TRBJ2-6|TRBV10-3|14
CAIRGGAGANVLTF
TGTGCCATCAGAGGAGGGGCCGGGGCCAACGTCCTGACTTTC
>TRBD1|-|TRBJ2-7|TRBV5-1|13
CASSKDRGYEQYF
TGCGCCAGCAGCAAGGACAGGGGCTACGAGCAGTACTTC
>-|-|TRBJ1-1|TRBV28|13
CASSVDTNTEAFF
TGTGCCAGCAGTGTGGACACGAACACTGAAGCTTTCTTT